This T cell receptor beta chain appears in the sequencing data of a study of a mutant IDH1 vaccine in newly diagnosed glioma. Study-level information: Standard pretreatment was either radiotherapy, temozolomide, or, for most, radiochemotherapy with temozolomide. The study, taken as a whole, reports: Pseudoprogression appears to have had no connection to changes in top peripheral T cell clonotypes.

Described time point: baseline, week 1 (first vaccination visit). Indicated treatment: pre-vaccination baseline after standard-of-care therapy. The repertoire was sequenced with immunoSEQ multiplex PCR; TCRdb's copy has only in-frame clones and lacks some. Here the sample spans approximately 92,000 clones, around four fifths being singletons. J lost 7 bases, V lost 4 bases, and 6 bases had no gene match. The CDR3 covers 14 residues. Germline values: CDR1 SGHRS, CDR2 YFSETQ. Note on this clone: What it recognizes is unknown.

The receptor was derived from a woman in her fifties or sixties with glioma. Specimen: PBMCs, collected from a glioma patient treated with radiotherapy, temozolomide or both. This chain uses TRBV5-1 with TRBJ2-5; 11 nucleotides align to TRBD2. The CDR3 sequence: CASSPGTSGVTQYF. Written as DNA, the CDR3 is TGCGCCAGCAGCCCCGGGACTAGCGGTGTGACCCAGTACTTC.